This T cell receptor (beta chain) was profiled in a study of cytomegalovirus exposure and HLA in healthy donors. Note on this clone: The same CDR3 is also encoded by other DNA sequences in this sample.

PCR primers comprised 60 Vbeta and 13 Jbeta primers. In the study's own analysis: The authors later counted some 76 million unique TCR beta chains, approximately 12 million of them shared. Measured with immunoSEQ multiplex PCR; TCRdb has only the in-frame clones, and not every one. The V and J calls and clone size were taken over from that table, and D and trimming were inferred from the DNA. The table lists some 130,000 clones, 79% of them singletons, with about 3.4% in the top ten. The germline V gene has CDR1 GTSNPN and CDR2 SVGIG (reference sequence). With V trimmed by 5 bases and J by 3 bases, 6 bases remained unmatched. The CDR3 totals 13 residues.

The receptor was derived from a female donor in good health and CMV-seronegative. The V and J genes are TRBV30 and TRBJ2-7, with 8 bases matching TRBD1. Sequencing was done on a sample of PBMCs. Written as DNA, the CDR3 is TGTGCCTGGGGAACAGGGGGTAGCTACGAGCAGTACTTC. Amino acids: CAWGTGGSYEQYF.